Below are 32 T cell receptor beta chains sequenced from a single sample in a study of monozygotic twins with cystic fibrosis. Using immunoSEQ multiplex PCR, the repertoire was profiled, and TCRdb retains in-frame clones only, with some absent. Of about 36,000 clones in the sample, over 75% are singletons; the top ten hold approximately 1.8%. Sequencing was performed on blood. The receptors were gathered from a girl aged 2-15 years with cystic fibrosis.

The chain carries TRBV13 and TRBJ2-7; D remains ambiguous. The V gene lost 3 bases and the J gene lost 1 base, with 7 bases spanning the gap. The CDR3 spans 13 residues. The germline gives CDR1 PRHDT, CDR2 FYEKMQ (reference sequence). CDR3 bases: TGTGCCAGCAGCTTTGATAGGTCCTACGAGCAGTACTTC. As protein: CASSFDRSYEQYF. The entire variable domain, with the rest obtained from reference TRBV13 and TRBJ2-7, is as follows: AAGVIQSPRHLIKEKRETATLKCYPIPRHDTVYWYQQGPGQDPQFLISFYEKMQSDKGSIPDRFSAQQFSDYHSELNMSSLELGDSALYFCASSFDRSYEQYFGPGTRLTVT.

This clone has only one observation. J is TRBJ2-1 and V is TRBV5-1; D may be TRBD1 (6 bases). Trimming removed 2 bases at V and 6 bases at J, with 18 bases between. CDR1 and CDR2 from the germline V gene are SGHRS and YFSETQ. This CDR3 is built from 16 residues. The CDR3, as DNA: TGCGCCAGCAGCTTTGCAGGGGACCTCCTTCCCAATGAGCAGTTCTTC. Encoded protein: CASSFAGDLLPNEQFF.

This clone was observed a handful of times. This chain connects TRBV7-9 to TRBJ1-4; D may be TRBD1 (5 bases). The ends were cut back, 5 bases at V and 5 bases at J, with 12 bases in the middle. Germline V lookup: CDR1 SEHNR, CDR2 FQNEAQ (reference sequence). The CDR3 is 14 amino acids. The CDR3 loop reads CASSQRGTNEKLFF. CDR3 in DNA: TGTGCCAGCAGCCAAAGGGGTACGAATGAAAAACTGTTTTTT.

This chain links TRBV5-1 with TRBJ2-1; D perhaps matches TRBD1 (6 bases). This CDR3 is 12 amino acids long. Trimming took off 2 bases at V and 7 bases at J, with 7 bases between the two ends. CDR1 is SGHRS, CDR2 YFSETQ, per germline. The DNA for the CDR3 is TGCGCCAGCAGCTTACAGGGTAATGAGCAGTTCTTC. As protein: CASSLQGNEQFF. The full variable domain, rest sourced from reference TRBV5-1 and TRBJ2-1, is KAGVTQTPRYLIKTRGQQVTLSCSPISGHRSVSWYQQTPGQGLQFLFEYFSETQRNKGNFPGRFSGRQFSNSRSEMNVSTLELGDSALYLCASSLQGNEQFFGPGTRLTVL.

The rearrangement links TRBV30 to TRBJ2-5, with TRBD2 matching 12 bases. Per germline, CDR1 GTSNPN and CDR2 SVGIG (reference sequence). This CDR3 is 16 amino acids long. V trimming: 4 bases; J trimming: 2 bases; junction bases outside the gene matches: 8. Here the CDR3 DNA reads TGTGCCTGGACCCTAGCGGGGGGGACTTTTCAAGAGACCCAGTACTTC. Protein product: CAWTLAGGTFQETQYF.

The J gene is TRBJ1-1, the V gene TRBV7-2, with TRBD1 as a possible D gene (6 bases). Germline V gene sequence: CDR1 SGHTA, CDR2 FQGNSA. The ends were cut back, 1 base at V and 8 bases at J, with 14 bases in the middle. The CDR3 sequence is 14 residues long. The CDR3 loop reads CASSLGNTGREAFF. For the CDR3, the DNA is TGTGCCAGCAGCTTAGGGAACACAGGGCGGGAAGCTTTCTTT.

This CDR3 is CASSLEGEQYF. The CDR3 bases are TGTGCCAGCAGCTTAGAGGGCGAGCAGTACTTC. The chain links TRBV11-3 to TRBJ2-7; D remains ambiguous. The CDR3 contains 11 residues. V was pared by 0 bases and J by 6 bases, with 3 bases between. Germline V gene data show CDR1 as SGHNT and CDR2 as YENEEA.

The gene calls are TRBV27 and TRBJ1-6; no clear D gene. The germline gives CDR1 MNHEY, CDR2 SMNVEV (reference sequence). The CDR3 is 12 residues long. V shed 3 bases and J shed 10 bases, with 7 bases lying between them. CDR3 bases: TGTGCCAGCAGTTTTCCGGGATCACCCCTCCACTTT. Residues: CASSFPGSPLHF.

Here the CDR3 reads CASSWRTAPSGNTIYF. In DNA form, the CDR3 reads TGTGCCAGCAGCTGGCGGACAGCTCCAAGCGGAAACACCATATATTTT. The chain employs TRBV7-9 and TRBJ1-3, with a weak D call TRBD1 (6 bases). Germline assignment: CDR1 SEHNR and CDR2 FQNEAQ (reference sequence). This CDR3 region has 16 residues. V was pared by 4 bases and J by 4 bases, with 17 bases between.

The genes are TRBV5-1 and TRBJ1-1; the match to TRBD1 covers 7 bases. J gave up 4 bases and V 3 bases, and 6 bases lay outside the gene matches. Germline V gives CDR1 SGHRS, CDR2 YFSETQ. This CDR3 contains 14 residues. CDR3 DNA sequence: TGCGCCAGCAGCTCCAGGGGGGAGAGCACTGAAGCTTTCTTT. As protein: CASSSRGESTEAFF.

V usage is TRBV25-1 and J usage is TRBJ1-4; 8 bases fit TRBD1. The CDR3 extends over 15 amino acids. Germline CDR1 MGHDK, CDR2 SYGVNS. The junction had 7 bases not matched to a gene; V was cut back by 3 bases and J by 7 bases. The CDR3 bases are TGTGCCAGCAGTGATAGACAGGGGATGAGTGAAAAACTGTTTTTT. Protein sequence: CASSDRQGMSEKLFF.

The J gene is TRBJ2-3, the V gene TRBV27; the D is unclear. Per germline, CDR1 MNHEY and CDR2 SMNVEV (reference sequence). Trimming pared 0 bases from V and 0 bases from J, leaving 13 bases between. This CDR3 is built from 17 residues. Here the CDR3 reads CASSLSVGIPSTDTQYF. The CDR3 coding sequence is TGTGCCAGCAGTTTATCCGTGGGTATCCCTAGCACAGATACGCAGTATTTT.

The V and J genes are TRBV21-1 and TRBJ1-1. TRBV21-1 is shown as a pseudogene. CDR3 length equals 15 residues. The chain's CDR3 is CASSKVVGGNTEAFF. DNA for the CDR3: TGTGCCAGCAGCAAAGTAGTGGGAGGAAACACTGAAGCTTTCTTT.

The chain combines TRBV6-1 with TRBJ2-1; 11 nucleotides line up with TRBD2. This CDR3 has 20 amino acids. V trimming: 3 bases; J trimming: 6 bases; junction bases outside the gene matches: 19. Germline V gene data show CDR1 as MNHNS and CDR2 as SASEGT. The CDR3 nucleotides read TGTGCCAGCAGTGATTTTTTTGTAGCGGGGGGGCGAGCACGGGGCAATGAGCAGTTCTTC. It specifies CASSDFFVAGGRARGNEQFF.

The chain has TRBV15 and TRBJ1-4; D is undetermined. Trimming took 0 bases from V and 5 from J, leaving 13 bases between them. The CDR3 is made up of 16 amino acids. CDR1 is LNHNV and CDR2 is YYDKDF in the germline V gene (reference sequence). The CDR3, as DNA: TGTGCCACCAGCAGAGATGTTGTACAGCTGAATGAAAAACTGTTTTTT. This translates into CATSRDVVQLNEKLFF.

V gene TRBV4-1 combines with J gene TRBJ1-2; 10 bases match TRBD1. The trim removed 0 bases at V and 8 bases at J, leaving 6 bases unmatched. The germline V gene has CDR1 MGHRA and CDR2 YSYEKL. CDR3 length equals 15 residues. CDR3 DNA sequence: TGCGCCAGCAGCCAAGATCGGGGGACAGGGGAAGGCTACACCTTC. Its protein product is CASSQDRGTGEGYTF.

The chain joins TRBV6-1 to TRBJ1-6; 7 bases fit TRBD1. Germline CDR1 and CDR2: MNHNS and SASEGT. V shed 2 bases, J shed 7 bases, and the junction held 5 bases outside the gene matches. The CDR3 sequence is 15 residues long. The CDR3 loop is CASSEWPGGNSPLHF. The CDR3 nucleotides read TGTGCCAGCAGTGAATGGCCAGGGGGGAATTCACCCCTCCACTTT.

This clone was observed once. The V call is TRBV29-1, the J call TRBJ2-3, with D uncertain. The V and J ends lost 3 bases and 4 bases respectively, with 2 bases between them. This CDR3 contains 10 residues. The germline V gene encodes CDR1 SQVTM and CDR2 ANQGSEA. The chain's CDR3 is CSVEADTQYF. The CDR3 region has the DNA TGCAGCGTTGAGGCAGATACGCAGTATTTT.

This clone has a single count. The CDR3 region has the DNA TGTGCCAGCAGCTTAGGGACTTATGCGGGAGAGACCCAGTACTTC. Amino acids: CASSLGTYAGETQYF. This chain connects TRBV7-9 to TRBJ2-5, with TRBD2 as a possible D gene (5 bases). The CDR3 totals 15 residues. V was clipped by 1 base and J by 4 bases, with 13 bases between them. Germline loops: CDR1 SEHNR, CDR2 FQNEAQ (reference sequence).

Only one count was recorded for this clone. The CDR3 DNA is TGTGCCAGTACCGGACAGGGGAGGGGGATCGCTGAAGCTTTCTTT. It codes for CASTGQGRGIAEAFF. J is TRBJ1-1 and V is TRBV19; 9 bases map to TRBD1. V was pared by 7 bases and J by 6 bases, with 12 bases of the junction left unmatched. CDR1 is LNHDA and CDR2 is SQIVND in the germline V gene (reference sequence). This CDR3 has 15 residues. Complete variable domain (other parts from reference TRBV19 and TRBJ1-1): DGGITQSPKYLFRKEGQNVTLSCEQNLNHDAMYWYRQDPGQGLRLIYYSQIVNDFQKGDIAEGYSVSREKKESFPLTVTSAQKNPTAFYLCASTGQGRGIAEAFFGQGTRLTVV.

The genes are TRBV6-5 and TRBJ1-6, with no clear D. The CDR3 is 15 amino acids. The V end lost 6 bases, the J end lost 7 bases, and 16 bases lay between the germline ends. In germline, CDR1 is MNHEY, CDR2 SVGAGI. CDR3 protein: CASSGGRSSNSPLHF. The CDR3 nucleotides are TGTGCCAGCAGCGGAGGACGGTCGAGCAATTCACCCCTCCACTTT.

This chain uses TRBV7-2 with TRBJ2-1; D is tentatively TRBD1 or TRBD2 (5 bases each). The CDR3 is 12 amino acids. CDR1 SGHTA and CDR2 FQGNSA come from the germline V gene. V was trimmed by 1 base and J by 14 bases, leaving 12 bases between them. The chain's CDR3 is CASSLDVGRKFF. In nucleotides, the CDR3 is TGTGCCAGCAGCTTAGATGTGGGACGTAAGTTCTTC.

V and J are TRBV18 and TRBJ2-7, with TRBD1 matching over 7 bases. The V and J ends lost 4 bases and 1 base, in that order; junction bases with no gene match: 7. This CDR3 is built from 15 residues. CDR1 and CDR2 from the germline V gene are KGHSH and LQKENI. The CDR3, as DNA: TGTGCCAGCTCACTCCGGGACAGCTTATCCTACGAGCAGTACTTC. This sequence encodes CASSLRDSLSYEQYF.

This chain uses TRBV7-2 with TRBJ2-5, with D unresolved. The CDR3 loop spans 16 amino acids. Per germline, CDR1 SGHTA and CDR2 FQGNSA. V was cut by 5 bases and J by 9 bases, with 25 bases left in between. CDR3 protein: CASSPPTASYGVAQYF. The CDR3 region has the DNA TGTGCCAGCAGCCCCCCGACTGCGAGTTACGGTGTGGCCCAGTACTTC.

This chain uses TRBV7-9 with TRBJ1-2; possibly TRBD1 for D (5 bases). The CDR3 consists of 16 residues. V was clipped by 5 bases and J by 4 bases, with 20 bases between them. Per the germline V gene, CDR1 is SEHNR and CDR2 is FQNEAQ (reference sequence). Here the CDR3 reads CASSPLVGRATYGYTF. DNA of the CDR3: TGTGCCAGCAGCCCCCTTGTAGGCAGGGCCACCTATGGCTACACCTTC.

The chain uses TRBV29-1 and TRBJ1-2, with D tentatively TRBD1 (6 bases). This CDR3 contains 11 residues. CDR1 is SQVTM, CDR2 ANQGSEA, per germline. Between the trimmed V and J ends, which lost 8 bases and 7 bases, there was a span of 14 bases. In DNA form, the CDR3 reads TGCAGCTCGTGGGGGGCCCGTGGCTACACCTTC. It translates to CSSWGARGYTF.

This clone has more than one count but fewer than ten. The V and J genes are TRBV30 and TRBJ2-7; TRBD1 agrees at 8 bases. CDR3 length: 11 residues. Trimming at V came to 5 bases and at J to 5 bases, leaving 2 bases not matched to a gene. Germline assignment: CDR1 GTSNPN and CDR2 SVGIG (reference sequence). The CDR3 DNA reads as TGTGCCTGGGGACAGGGTGACGAGCAGTACTTC. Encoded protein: CAWGQGDEQYF.

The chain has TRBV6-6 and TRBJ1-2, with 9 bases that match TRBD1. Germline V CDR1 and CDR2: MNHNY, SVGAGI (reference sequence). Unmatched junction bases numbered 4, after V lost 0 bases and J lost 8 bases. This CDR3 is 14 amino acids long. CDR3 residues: CASSYSGTGTGYTF. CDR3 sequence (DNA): TGTGCCAGCAGTTACTCCGGGACAGGGACCGGCTACACCTTC.

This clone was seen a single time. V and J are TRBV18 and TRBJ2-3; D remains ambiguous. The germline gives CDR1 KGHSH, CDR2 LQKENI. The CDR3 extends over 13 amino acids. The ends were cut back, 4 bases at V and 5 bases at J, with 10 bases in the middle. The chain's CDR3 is CASSRQDGDTQYF. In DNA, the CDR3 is TGTGCCAGCTCACGGCAGGACGGAGATACGCAGTATTTT.

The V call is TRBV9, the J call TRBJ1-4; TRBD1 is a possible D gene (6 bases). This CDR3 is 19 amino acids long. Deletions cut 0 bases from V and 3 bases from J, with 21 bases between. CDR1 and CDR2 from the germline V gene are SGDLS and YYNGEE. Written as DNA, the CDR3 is TGTGCCAGCAGCGTAGGATTACAGGCAACGAGGGGGGCTAATGAAAAACTGTTTTTT. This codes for CASSVGLQATRGANEKLFF. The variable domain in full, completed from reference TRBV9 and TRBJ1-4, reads DSGVTQTPKHLITATGQRVTLRCSPRSGDLSVYWYQQSLDQGLQFLIQYYNGEERAKGNILERFSAQQFPDLHSELNLSSLELGDSALYFCASSVGLQATRGANEKLFFGSGTQLSVL.

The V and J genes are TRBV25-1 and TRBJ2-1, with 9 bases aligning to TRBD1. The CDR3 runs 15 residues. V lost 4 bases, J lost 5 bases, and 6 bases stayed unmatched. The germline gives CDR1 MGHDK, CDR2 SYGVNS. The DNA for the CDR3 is TGTGCCAGCAGTGGGGGGGGACAGGGACACAATGAGCAGTTCTTC. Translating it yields CASSGGGQGHNEQFF. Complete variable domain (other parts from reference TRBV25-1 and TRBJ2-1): EADIYQTPRYLVIGTGKKITLECSQTMGHDKMYWYQQDPGMELHLIHYSYGVNSTEKGDLSSESTVSRIRTEHFPLTLESARPSHTSQYLCASSGGGQGHNEQFFGPGTRLTVL.

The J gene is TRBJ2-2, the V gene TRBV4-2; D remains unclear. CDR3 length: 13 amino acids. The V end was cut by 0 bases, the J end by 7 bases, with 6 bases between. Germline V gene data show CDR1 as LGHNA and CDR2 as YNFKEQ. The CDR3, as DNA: TGTGCCAGCAGCCAAGATCTGGGCGGGGAGCTGTTTTTT. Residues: CASSQDLGGELFF.